These 4 T cell receptor beta chains came from one sample sequenced in a study of Graves' ophthalmopathy and Graves' hyperthyroidism. Scientists amplified the TCR beta CDR3 regions from RNA transcripts. RT-PCR with HTBI primers came first, then second-round multiplex PCR. Using its own MiXCR run on the multiplex PCR reads, TCRdb lists one record per CDR3 protein. The table shows about 600,000 distinct CDR3 sequences, with under 40% occurring only once. The sequencing sample was made of peripheral blood or thyroid tissue (not recorded which). The source is an adult man with Graves' hyperthyroidism.

This clonotype was seen many times. The J gene is TRBJ2-7, the V gene TRBV2; D unclear. V dropped 5 bases and J dropped 2 bases, with 13 bases sitting between them. The CDR3 contains 14 residues. CDR1 and CDR2 (germline): SNHLY, FYNNEI. The CDR3 sequence is CASSPTPGPYEQYF. The CDR3 coding sequence is TGTGCCAGCAGTCCGACCCCCGGGCCCTACGAGCAGTACTTC.

The genes are TRBV20-1 and TRBJ1-6; 8 bases align to TRBD1. In germline, CDR1 is DFQATT, CDR2 SNEGSKA (reference sequence). This CDR3 has 15 residues. Trimming removed 6 bases from V and 4 bases from J; junction bases left unmatched: 8. The DNA of the CDR3 is TGCAGTGCGGAATCAGGGGGCGCTTATAATTCACCCCTCCACTTT. Translating gives CSAESGGAYNSPLHF.

The V and J genes are TRBV9 and TRBJ1-6, with TRBD1 as a possible D gene (6 bases). V was trimmed by 4 bases and J by 0 bases, leaving 14 bases between them. The CDR3 consists of 17 residues. CDR1 and CDR2 (germline): SGDLS, YYNGEE. The CDR3 loop is CASSPGHSSSYNSPLHF. DNA for the CDR3: TGTGCCAGCAGCCCGGGACACTCGAGCTCCTATAATTCACCCCTCCACTTT.

This chain joins TRBV6-1 and TRBJ1-1; no clear D. Germline CDR1 reads MNHNS; CDR2 reads SASEGT. The CDR3 totals 11 residues. V was cut by 5 bases and J by 5 bases, with 6 bases left in between. The CDR3 here is CASSYETEAFF. CDR3 nucleotides: TGTGCCAGCAGTTATGAGACTGAAGCTTTCTTT.